This T cell receptor (beta chain) was obtained from a study of blood T cell repertoires in COVID-19. In the original analysis: Researchers report that nucleated cell counts were estimated from reference gene primer amplification. TCRdb's copy holds only in-frame clones and misses some; the assay was immunoSEQ multiplex PCR. That table supplies the V and J calls and clone size; D and trimming were determined from the DNA. Here the sample spans some 120,000 clones, about 75% being singletons. V was trimmed by 5 bases and J by 2 bases, leaving 13 bases between them. This CDR3 is 15 amino acids long. Germline CDR1 reads SNHLY; CDR2 reads FYNNEI. This clone was detected only a few times.

The chain combines TRBV2 with TRBJ1-5; no firm D call. Sequences were obtained from peripheral blood. The receptor was derived from a man aged 80 or over with acute or convalescent COVID-19. CDR3 loop: CASSLQSLGNQPQHF. The CDR3 region has the DNA TGTGCCAGCAGTCTTCAGTCCCTGGGCAATCAGCCCCAGCATTTT.